The clone carrying this TCR beta chain was detected many times. Its antigen is unknown. The CDR3 runs to 13 residues. V shed 3 bases and J 9 bases; nucleotides not matched to a gene: 3. Germline CDR1 is DFQATT and CDR2 is SNEGSKA (reference sequence). The time point is: newly diagnosed GD, antithyroid drugs for less than 3 months. The TCR library used RNA extracted from PBMCs. For TCR beta, libraries came from iRepertoire HTBI primers and Arm-PCR of CDR3 regions. Each CDR3 protein gets one entry after TCRdb re-called the multiplex PCR reads with MiXCR. The table has 400,000 to 500,000 distinct CDR3 sequences, over 14% seen once; the top ten hold around 7.6%. The sample comes from a study of regulatory T cells in long-lasting Graves disease. The study, taken as a whole, reports: Less diverse TCR repertoires were seen in persistent Graves' patients than in newly diagnosed ones. With persistent disease, TRBV28, TRBJ1-2 and TRBJ2-5 were the favored segments.

The same specimen was also included in a second study, on T cells in Graves' hyperthyroidism and ophthalmopathy. That investigation notes: Hyperthyroidism of Graves' type that showed no ophthalmopathy progression within 18 months was stable.

The source of this sequence is a woman aged 40-49 years with Graves disease. The starting material was peripheral blood mononuclear cells (PBMCs), obtained at new diagnosis, from a patient treated with antithyroid drugs. The genes are TRBV20-1 and TRBJ2-7, with 15 bases identical to TRBD2. The CDR3 reads CSASKGLAGGQYF. The CDR3 DNA reads TGCAGTGCTAGTAAGGGACTAGCGGGAGGGCAGTACTTC.